This TCR beta chain was sequenced in a study of CD8 T cells in Susac syndrome (dated by TCRdb to about 2019). Some background on the complete study: The study used repertoire sequencing to test whether antigen drove CD8+ T cell activation and differentiation in Susac syndrome.

A word on this clonotype: The clone's antigen remains unknown. It has no much larger one-base neighbor in the sample; base qualities were not kept.

Via the germline V gene, CDR1 is KGHSH and CDR2 LQKENI. Reading from cysteine to phenylalanine, the CDR3 counts 13 amino acids. Only the CDR3 DNA is retained, 39 bases long and in frame from the first base. Deletion took 2 bases off V and 5 bases off J, with a span of 7 bases between the germline ends. RNA was extracted using the RNeasy kit, and about 0.5 to 1 ug of the RNA was reverse transcribed with random hexamers. The immunoSEQ multiplex PCR assay, covering 54 Vbeta and 13 Jbeta segments, was used to amplify TCR beta CDR3 regions. PCR amplification bias was corrected using a synthetic template baseline for primer optimization and computational correction. The authors' pipeline ran thus. Only productive sequences were kept, with reads annotated to V, D and J genes according to IMGT and analyzed in immunoSEQ Analyzer. Clonality was computed as one minus Shannon entropy normalized by log2 of the number of productive unique sequences. Public and private clones were assessed among the 100 most prevalent clones of each patient and control. A clone was defined as Susac-specific if it was absent from the healthy and MS cohorts, from about 1,100 published viral clones and from other ImmuneACCESS disease sequences. TCRdb passed the public sequencing reads through fastp at Q25 and MiXCR, retaining productive beta sequences. Rows with one shared CDR3 protein collapse into an entry with the most common genes and DNA. The V and J calls were not made by the authors but by TCRdb's processing. The sample contains over 300,000 distinct CDR3 sequences, about 91% of them found a single time. About 0.07% of the sample rests with the top ten.

Here is what the overall study found, with its caveats: The TCR sequencing and HLA analysis was acknowledged to have included a relatively small number of individuals.

High-throughput TCR beta sequencing profiled peripheral blood CD8+ and CD4+ T cells from healthy donors, Susac syndrome patients and multiple sclerosis patients. The multiple sclerosis controls were treatment-naive patients whose relapsing-remitting disease, either stable or active, fulfilled the revised McDonald criteria. Bulk CD8+ and CD4+ T cells were purified by magnetic negative isolation, whereas CD8+ TEMRA cells were enriched by FACS. Blood was drawn into EDTA tubes, processed within 24 hours, and PBMCs were isolated by density gradient centrifugation. PBMCs intended for TCR sequencing were cryopreserved in liquid nitrogen and were subsequently thawed in a 37 degrees C water bath. A purity of at least 90% was achieved for sorted or isolated CD4+, CD8+ and CD8+ TEMRA cells.

The clonotype was recovered from a human donor with multiple sclerosis. The rearrangement combines TRBV18 with TRBJ1-3; the D segment could be TRBD1, given 5 matching bases. Sequenced sample: CD4+ T cells from PBMCs. The nucleotides are TGTGCCAGCTCACCAGGGACCCGAAACACCATATATTTT. Its product reads: CASSPGTRNTIYF.